The 25 T cell receptor beta chains below were found in one sample sequenced in a study of T cells in Graves' hyperthyroidism and ophthalmopathy. Researchers amplified the TCR beta CDR3 regions from RNA transcripts. First-round RT-PCR with HTBI primers amplified the TCR CDR3 region. TCRdb processed the multiplex PCR reads anew with MiXCR; each CDR3 protein has one entry. The sample shows approximately 150,000 distinct CDR3 sequences, approximately 9% of them seen only once. Sequenced sample: blood. The source is a woman younger than 35 with Graves' hyperthyroidism that later progressed to Graves' ophthalmopathy.

There are many counts of this clonotype. This chain uses TRBV11-2 with TRBJ2-5, with 13 bases matching TRBD2. The CDR3 runs to 16 residues. Germline CDR1 SGHAT, CDR2 FQNNGV. V was clipped by 6 bases and J by 4 bases; unmatched bases: 8. The CDR3 DNA is TGTGCCAGCAGAAGGACTAGCGGGAGTGGGGCAGAGACCCAGTACTTC. Translating it yields CASRRTSGSGAETQYF.

This clonotype was seen repeatedly, ten times or more. The CDR3 is CASSYLQGLCTEAFF. CDR3 nucleotides: TGTGCCAGCAGTTACTTACAGGGTTTGTGCACTGAAGCTTTCTTT. The V call is TRBV28, the J call TRBJ1-1, with D possibly TRBD1 on 6 matching bases. This CDR3 has 15 amino acids. V lost 4 bases and J 4 bases, leaving 16 bases between the germline ends. Germline V CDR1 and CDR2: MDHEN, SYDVKM. The full variable domain, rest sourced from reference TRBV28 and TRBJ1-1, is DVKVTQSSRYLVKRTGEKVFLECVQDMDHENMFWYRQDPGLGLRLIYFSYDVKMKEKGDIPEGYSVSREKKERFSLILESASTNQTSMYLCASSYLQGLCTEAFFGQGTRLTVV.

This clonotype occurred many times. The rearrangement uses TRBV24-1 and TRBJ1-1; perhaps TRBD1 as D (5 bases). Germline V gene data show CDR1 as KGHDR and CDR2 as SFDVKD. V was shortened by 3 bases and J by 1 base, with 17 bases between the two germline ends. The CDR3 totals 17 residues. CDR3 sequence: CATSDTPGTAGNTEAFF. The CDR3 DNA follows: TGTGCCACCAGTGATACCCCCGGGACCGCGGGGAACACTGAAGCTTTCTTT.

The table lists this clonotype with many counts. The CDR3 here is CASSQDYGSGDTQYF. In DNA, the CDR3 is TGTGCCAGCAGCCAAGACTACGGGAGTGGAGATACGCAGTATTTT. The chain employs TRBV3-1 and TRBJ2-3; the D gene is possibly TRBD2 (6 bases). CDR1 and CDR2 from the germline V gene are LGHDT and YNNKEL (reference sequence). The CDR3 length is 15 residues. Trimming removed 0 bases at V and 5 bases at J, with 12 bases between.

The sample holds many counts of this clonotype. The J gene is TRBJ2-1, the V gene TRBV5-4; no reliable D call. The CDR3 spans 14 residues. Germline V gives CDR1 SGHNT, CDR2 YYREEE (reference sequence). Trimming cost V 4 bases and J 4 bases, with 12 bases left between them. The CDR3: CASSIRTDYNEQFF. Here the CDR3 DNA reads TGTGCCAGCAGCATACGGACGGATTACAATGAGCAGTTCTTC.

This clonotype was detected many times. This sequence joins TRBV5-1 and TRBJ1-6, with D possibly TRBD1 on 5 matching bases. Germline V lookup: CDR1 SGHRS, CDR2 YFSETQ. Trimming removed 2 bases at V and 8 bases at J, with 11 bases between. The CDR3 contains 14 residues. CDR3 in DNA: TGCGCCAGCAGCTTCTCAGGGTCGGATTCACCCCTCCACTTT. Translation gives CASSFSGSDSPLHF.

The chain uses TRBV20-1 and TRBJ1-5; unclear D gene. The CDR3 totals 13 residues. Trimming left V 3 bases short and J 6 bases short, with 12 bases between. CDR1 and CDR2 from the germline V gene are DFQATT and SNEGSKA (reference sequence). Written as DNA, the CDR3 is TGCAGTGCTAGCAGAAAGGGAGGTCAGCCCCAGCATTTT. It specifies CSASRKGGQPQHF.

The table lists this clonotype with a few counts. The rearrangement links TRBV18 to TRBJ1-5; TRBD1 matches at 8 bases. CDR3 length equals 15 residues. The V segment lost 2 bases and the J segment 4 bases; nucleotides outside the gene matches: 4. Germline V gene lookup returns CDR1 KGHSH and CDR2 LQKENI. CDR3 residues: CASSPKGQENQPQHF. The CDR3, as DNA: TGTGCCAGCTCACCAAAGGGACAGGAGAATCAGCCCCAGCATTTT.

This clonotype was counted many times. The chain couples TRBV29-1 to TRBJ1-1; 9 bases line up with TRBD1. This CDR3 contains 13 residues. Germline V CDR1 and CDR2: SQVTM, ANQGSEA. The junction had 7 bases not matched to a gene; V was cut back by 7 bases and J by 4 bases. CDR3 sequence: CSAKQGASTEAFF. DNA for the CDR3: TGCAGCGCGAAACAGGGGGCGAGCACTGAAGCTTTCTTT. Full variable domain (rest looked up from reference TRBV29-1 and TRBJ1-1): SAVISQKPSRDICQRGTSLTIQCQVDSQVTMMFWYRQQPGQSLTLIATANQGSEATYESGFVIDKFPISRPNLTFSTLTVSNMSPEDSSIYLCSAKQGASTEAFFGQGTRLTVV.

The sample holds a few counts of this clonotype. The chain uses TRBV18 and TRBJ1-2; 8 bases are a match to TRBD1. J was trimmed by 3 bases and V by 6 bases; bases with no gene match: 9. Germline CDR1 is KGHSH and CDR2 is LQKENI. This CDR3 spans 15 amino acids. The CDR3 DNA follows: TGTGCCAGCTCGAAATCCCCAGGGGGCGACTATGGCTACACCTTC. It specifies CASSKSPGGDYGYTF.

This clonotype was seen at least ten times. V gene TRBV27 combines with J gene TRBJ2-3; unclear D gene. This CDR3 is built from 15 residues. V shed 4 bases and J shed 0 bases, with 11 bases lying between them. Germline assignment: CDR1 MNHEY and CDR2 SMNVEV (reference sequence). The CDR3 DNA reads TGTGCCAGCAGTTCCCGACTCGAGAGCACAGATACGCAGTATTTT. Translated, it gives CASSSRLESTDTQYF.

This clonotype was seen many times. V gene TRBV6-6 combines with J gene TRBJ1-1; D is uncertain. Trimming shortened V by 0 bases and J by 1 base, and 9 bases separated the two germline ends. The germline CDR1 and CDR2 sequences are MNHNY and SVGAGI (reference sequence). The CDR3 sequence is 15 residues long. CDR3 nucleotide sequence: TGTGCCAGCAGTTACTCTTTCCAGACGAACACTGAAGCTTTCTTT. It yields the protein CASSYSFQTNTEAFF.

A note on this clonotype: At one end the junction does not follow the germline gene, possibly because of a read error. The chain employs TRBV9 and TRBJ2-3, with 8 bases lining up with TRBD1. The germline V gene encodes CDR1 SGDLS and CDR2 YYNGEE. This CDR3 has 15 amino acids. The CDR3 DNA follows: TGTGCCAGCAGTGATAGACAGGGGAGCACATATACGCAGTATTTT. As protein: CASSDRQGSTYTQYF.

The table lists this clonotype with many counts. V usage is TRBV6-5 and J usage is TRBJ1-2; no firm D call. V was cut by 0 bases and J by 1 base, with 15 bases left in between. The CDR3 is made up of 17 amino acids. Looked up from germline, CDR1 is MNHEY and CDR2 is SVGAGI. For the CDR3, the DNA is TGTGCCAGCAGTTACTCGAAAGCCGCGGGAGATAACTATGGCTACACCTTC. Translated, it gives CASSYSKAAGDNYGYTF.

This clonotype was seen repeatedly, ten times or more. The V gene is TRBV10-3, the J gene TRBJ1-2; D remains unclear. Per the germline V gene, CDR1 is ENHRY and CDR2 is SYGVKD. Trimming shortened V by 4 bases and J by 8 bases, and 29 bases separated the two germline ends. The CDR3 has 18 amino acids. The CDR3 DNA reads as TGTGCCATCAGTGCGAGGTCAGGCACCACGATACCAGCTGGGGGCTACACCTTC. Protein: CAISARSGTTIPAGGYTF.

Only a few counts were recorded for this clonotype. The CDR3 DNA follows: TGTGCCAGCAGTTTTCGGGGGCCAAGGGAGACCCAGTACTTC. This translates into CASSFRGPRETQYF. The chain carries TRBV12-3 or TRBV12-4 and TRBJ2-5, with D tentatively TRBD1 or TRBD2 (6 bases each). Deletions cut 3 bases from V and 5 bases from J, with 13 bases between. The CDR3 totals 14 residues.

This chain links TRBV10-2 with TRBJ1-4; perhaps TRBD1 as D (6 bases). The CDR3 sequence is 17 residues long. Per germline, CDR1 WSHSY and CDR2 SAAADI. V was shortened by 6 bases and J by 7 bases, with 24 bases between the two germline ends. CDR3 DNA sequence: TGCGCCAGCAGAGAGGCAGGGGACGTCCGGGTTAGTGAAAAACTGTTTTTT. Translated: CASREAGDVRVSEKLFF.

At least ten counts were recorded for this clonotype. The chain is built from TRBV4-2 and TRBJ1-5; 8 nucleotides align to TRBD1. This CDR3 is built from 15 residues. V lost 3 bases to trimming and J lost 5 bases; unmatched junction nucleotides: 6. Germline-derived CDR1 and CDR2 are LGHNA and YNFKEQ. The CDR3: CASSQGQEEDQPQHF. The CDR3 DNA reads TGTGCCAGCAGCCAGGGACAGGAGGAAGATCAGCCCCAGCATTTT.

The chain links TRBV4-1 to TRBJ1-1; D gene ambiguous. V lost 3 bases and J lost 6, with 14 bases in between. Germline assignment: CDR1 MGHRA and CDR2 YSYEKL. The CDR3 has 14 amino acids. DNA for the CDR3: TGCGCCAGCAGCCATATTAACAGTTTCTCTGAAGCTTTCTTT. Its protein is CASSHINSFSEAFF.

Ten or more counts support this clonotype. The gene calls are TRBV13 and TRBJ1-2, with 7 bases fitting TRBD1. Germline CDR1 PRHDT, CDR2 FYEKMQ (reference sequence). CDR3 length: 15 residues. The junction had 6 bases not matched to a gene; V was cut back by 1 base and J by 4 bases. The CDR3 spells CASSLEDKGAYGYTF. CDR3 DNA: TGTGCCAGCAGCTTAGAAGACAAGGGGGCCTATGGCTACACCTTC.

This clonotype appeared many times. The V and J genes are TRBV12-3 or TRBV12-4 and TRBJ1-5; D is possibly TRBD1 (6 bases). The CDR3 is made up of 15 amino acids. Trimming left V 6 bases short and J 4 bases short, with 16 bases between. The CDR3, as DNA: TGTGCCAGCAGCCTTAACAGGGAGGAGAATCAGCCCCAGCATTTT. Protein sequence: CASSLNREENQPQHF.

This clonotype has a count of ten or more. The CDR3 here is CASRATTGSYEQYF. The CDR3 bases are TGTGCCAGTAGAGCTACGACAGGATCCTACGAGCAGTACTTC. The chain joins TRBV19 to TRBJ2-7, with TRBD1 as a possible D gene (6 bases). The V end was cut by 6 bases, the J end by 1 base, with 13 bases between. This CDR3 has 14 residues. Germline-derived CDR1 and CDR2 are LNHDA and SQIVND (reference sequence). Looking up the rest from reference TRBV19 and TRBJ2-7 gives the full variable domain: DGGITQSPKYLFRKEGQNVTLSCEQNLNHDAMYWYRQDPGQGLRLIYYSQIVNDFQKGDIAEGYSVSREKKESFPLTVTSAQKNPTAFYLCASRATTGSYEQYFGPGTRLTVT.

The table lists this clonotype with many counts. V gene TRBV5-1 combines with J gene TRBJ1-2; 12 bases align to TRBD1. The CDR3 extends over 19 amino acids. Germline CDR1 and CDR2: SGHRS and YFSETQ. Trimming removed 3 bases from V and 2 bases from J; junction bases left unmatched: 14. CDR3 loop: CASSSNGGTGGRTNYGYTF. CDR3 DNA: TGCGCCAGCAGCTCGAATGGTGGGACAGGGGGCAGGACCAACTATGGCTACACCTTC.

This clonotype has only a few counts. The J gene is TRBJ1-4, the V gene TRBV12-3 or TRBV12-4; TRBD1 is a possible D gene (5 bases). The CDR3 length is 15 residues. V was clipped by 2 bases and J by 7 bases, with 14 bases between them. DNA for the CDR3: TGTGCCAGCAGTTTACACGGGCAGGGCAGTGAAAAACTGTTTTTT. Translating gives CASSLHGQGSEKLFF.

This clonotype was seen repeatedly, ten times or more. V usage is TRBV6-1 and J usage is TRBJ1-2; D may be TRBD1 (5 bases). V was trimmed by 6 bases and J by 5 bases, leaving 19 bases between them. CDR3 length equals 15 residues. CDR1 and CDR2 (germline): MNHNS, SASEGT. CDR3 region: CASSLDITSPYGYTF. CDR3 nucleotide sequence: TGTGCCAGCAGCTTGGACATTACGTCCCCATATGGCTACACCTTC.